This T cell receptor beta chain was identified during a study of Graves' ophthalmopathy and Graves' hyperthyroidism. About the study: Hyperthyroidism showing no ophthalmopathy within 18 months of follow-up was stable.

The study's findings and limits: Researchers report that a 13-signature model separated ophthalmopathy from stable hyperthyroidism, posting about 88% sensitivity and roughly 81% specificity.

Transcripts of RNA were the source for amplifying TCR beta CDR3 regions. First-round RT-PCR used HTBI primers; second-round multiplex PCR followed. Each CDR3 protein is one row after TCRdb ran MiXCR on the multiplex PCR reads. The top ten clones hold less than 4.5% of a sample with about 550,000 distinct CDR3 sequences, less than 40% of them seen once. The CDR3 totals 15 residues. Trimming pared 3 bases from V and 4 bases from J, leaving 15 bases between. CDR1 and CDR2 (germline): LNHDA, SQIVND (reference sequence). Regarding this clonotype: What it recognizes is unknown.

The authors enrolled newly diagnosed hyperthyroidism patients aged 18 to 65 with under 2 months' duration. Each diagnosis was determined on the basis of clinical symptoms, serum thyroxine, TRAb, thyroid ultrasound and orbital computed tomography. The receptor comes from an adult man with Graves' hyperthyroidism. J is TRBJ1-1 and V is TRBV19, with unresolved D. The sequenced material came from peripheral blood or thyroid tissue (not recorded which). In nucleotides, the CDR3 is TGTGCCAGTAGTATCGAGGGCGTAGTGGGCACTGAAGCTTTCTTT. It codes for CASSIEGVVGTEAFF. Based on the CDR3 plus reference TRBV19 and TRBJ1-1, the full variable domain is DGGITQSPKYLFRKEGQNVTLSCEQNLNHDAMYWYRQDPGQGLRLIYYSQIVNDFQKGDIAEGYSVSREKKESFPLTVTSAQKNPTAFYLCASSIEGVVGTEAFFGQGTRLTVV.